The source of this TCR beta chain is a study of PD-1 blockade in classical Hodgkin lymphoma. General study findings and limits: Newly diagnosed patients were reported to exhibit reduced baseline TCR diversity relative to healthy donors. Lower baseline TCR diversity marked trial partial responders and progressors. Exclusion was the outcome for patients who began nivolumab under 1 year after ASCT. Repertoire differences lack defined causes, possibly disease activity or prior therapy.

Using immunoSEQ multiplex PCR, the repertoire was profiled, and TCRdb retains in-frame clones only, with some absent. The sample has around 53,000 clones, approximately 76% seen once. The CDR3 runs to 15 residues. Trimming removed 0 bases at V and 8 bases at J, with 16 bases between. Germline V gene lookup returns CDR1 MNHEY and CDR2 SMNVEV (reference sequence). This clone was detected only a few times. Its antigen is currently unknown. The sample's time point: cycle 4 day 1 (C4D1), after around six weeks of nivolumab. Every patient had relapsed following autologous stem cell transplantation, and cohorts differed in brentuximab vedotin exposure.

Source: peripheral blood mononuclear cells (PBMCs), taken before the fourth cycle of nivolumab. The clonotype was recovered from a human donor with classical Hodgkin lymphoma. The chain employs TRBV27 and TRBJ1-2; D is possibly TRBD1 (5 bases). The DNA of the CDR3 is TGTGCCAGCAGTTTATCGTTCGGGGGTGCGAGCGGCTACACCTTC. Its translation is CASSLSFGGASGYTF.